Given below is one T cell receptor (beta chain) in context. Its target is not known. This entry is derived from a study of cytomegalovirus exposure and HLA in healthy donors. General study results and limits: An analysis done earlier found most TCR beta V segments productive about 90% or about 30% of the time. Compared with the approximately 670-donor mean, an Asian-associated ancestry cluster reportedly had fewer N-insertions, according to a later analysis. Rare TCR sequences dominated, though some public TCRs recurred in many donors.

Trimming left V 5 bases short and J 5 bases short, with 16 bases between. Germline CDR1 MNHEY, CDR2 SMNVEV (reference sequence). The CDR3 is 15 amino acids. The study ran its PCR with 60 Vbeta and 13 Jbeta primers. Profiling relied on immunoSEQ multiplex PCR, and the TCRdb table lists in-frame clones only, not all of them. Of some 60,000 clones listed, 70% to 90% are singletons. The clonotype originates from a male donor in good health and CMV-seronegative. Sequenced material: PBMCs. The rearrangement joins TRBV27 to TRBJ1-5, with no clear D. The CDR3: CASSAISSTHQPQHF. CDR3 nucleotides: TGTGCCAGCAGTGCTATTAGCTCGACGCATCAGCCCCAGCATTTT.